This TCR beta chain was recorded in a study of cytomegalovirus exposure and HLA in healthy donors. Whole-study findings and limits: It was reportedly the case that the classifier diagnosed cytomegalovirus status with high specificity and sensitivity. What was likely a sequencing artifact was a cluster of highly shared sequence variants.

Comment on this clone: Its specificity is not known.

Researchers ran the PCR with 60 Vbeta and 13 Jbeta primers. Assay: immunoSEQ multiplex PCR; the TCRdb copy retains only in-frame clones and omits some. The data hold approximately 190,000 clones, with approximately 84% observed a single time. The TCR was taken from a woman aged 45 to 65 in good health and CMV-seropositive. The sequenced sample was PBMCs.

The chain's CDR3 is CASSQQGREQFF. The CDR3 bases are TGCGCCAGCAGCCAACAGGGTCGTGAGCAGTTCTTC. J is TRBJ2-1 and V is TRBV5-1; maybe TRBD1 (6 bases). CDR3 size: 12 residues. V was clipped by 4 bases and J by 9 bases, with 11 bases between them. CDR1 is SGHRS, CDR2 YFSETQ, per germline.